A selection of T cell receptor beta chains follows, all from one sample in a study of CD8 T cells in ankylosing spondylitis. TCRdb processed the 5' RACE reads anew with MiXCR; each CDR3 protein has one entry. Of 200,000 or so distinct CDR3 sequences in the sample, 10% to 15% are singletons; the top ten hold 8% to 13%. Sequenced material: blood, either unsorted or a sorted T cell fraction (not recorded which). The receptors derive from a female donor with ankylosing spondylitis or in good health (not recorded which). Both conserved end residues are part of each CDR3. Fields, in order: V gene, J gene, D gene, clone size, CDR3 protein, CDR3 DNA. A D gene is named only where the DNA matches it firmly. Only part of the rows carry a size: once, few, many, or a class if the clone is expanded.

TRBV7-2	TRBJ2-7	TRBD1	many	CASSNRDRDEQYF	TGTGCCAGCAGCAACCGGGACAGGGACGAGCAGTACTTC
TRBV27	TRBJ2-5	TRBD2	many	CASSWREGRQTQYF	TGTGCCAGCAGTTGGCGGGAGGGTCGGCAGACCCAGTACTTC
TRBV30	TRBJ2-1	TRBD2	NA	CACQAGGPVGQFF	TGTGCCTGTCAAGCGGGAGGGCCAGTCGGGCAGTTCTTC
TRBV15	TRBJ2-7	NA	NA	CATSRGGALSYEQYF	TGTGCCACCAGCAGAGGTGGGGCTCTCTCCTACGAGCAGTACTTC
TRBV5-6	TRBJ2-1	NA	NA	CASSLRLLPDNEQFF	TGTGCCAGCAGCTTACGACTCCTCCCTGACAATGAGCAGTTCTTC
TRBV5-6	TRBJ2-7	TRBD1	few	CASSSTGPYEQYF	TGTGCCAGCAGCTCGACAGGGCCCTACGAGCAGTACTTC
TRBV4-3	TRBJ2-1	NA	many	CASSQVNVLGGEQFF	TGCGCCAGCAGCCAAGTAAATGTACTAGGGGGTGAGCAGTTCTTC
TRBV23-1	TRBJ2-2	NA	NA	CASRRGYTGELFF	TGCGCCAGCCGAAGGGGCTACACCGGGGAGCTGTTTTTT
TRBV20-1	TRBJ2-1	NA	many	CSPISTGNNEQFF	TGCAGTCCCATCAGTACAGGGAACAATGAGCAGTTCTTC
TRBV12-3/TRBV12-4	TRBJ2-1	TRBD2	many	CASSPPGGRENEQFF	TGTGCCAGCAGTCCCCCGGGAGGGCGGGAGAATGAGCAGTTCTTC
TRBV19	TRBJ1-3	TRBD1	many	CASSIPGTAGNTIYF	TGTGCCAGTAGTATTCCCGGGACAGCTGGAAACACCATATATTTT
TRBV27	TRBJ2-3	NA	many	CASSLSSTDTQYF	TGTGCCAGCAGTTTATCGAGCACAGATACGCAGTATTTT
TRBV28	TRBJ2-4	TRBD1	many	CASSYDRGQNIQYF	TGTGCCAGCAGCTATGACAGGGGGCAGAACATTCAGTACTTC
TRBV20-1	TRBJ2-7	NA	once	CSAEDPGPKPYEQYF	TGCAGTGCTGAAGATCCGGGACCCAAACCCTACGAGCAGTACTTC
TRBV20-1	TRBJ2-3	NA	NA	CSARDLARTGLSTDTQYF	TGCAGTGCTAGAGATTTGGCGAGAACGGGACTTAGCACAGATACGCAGTATTTT
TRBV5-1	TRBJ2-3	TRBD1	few	CASSLWDRGKMPPDTQYF	TGCGCCAGCAGCTTGTGGGACAGGGGGAAAATGCCGCCAGATACGCAGTATTTT
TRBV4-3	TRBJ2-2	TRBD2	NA	CASSQEGLAGPGELFF	TGCGCCAGCAGCCAAGAGGGACTAGCGGGACCCGGGGAGCTGTTTTTT
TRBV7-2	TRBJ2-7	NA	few	CASSPAGGGSSYEQYF	TGTGCCAGCAGCCCCGCCGGGGGCGGGAGCTCCTACGAGCAGTACTTC
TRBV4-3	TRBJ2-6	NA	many	CASSQDVSGGANVLTF	TGCGCCAGCAGCCAAGATGTGAGTGGAGGGGCCAACGTCCTGACTTTC
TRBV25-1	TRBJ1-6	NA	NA	CASSESGSFGSPLHF	TGTGCCAGCAGTGAATCGGGCAGCTTCGGTTCACCCCTCCACTTT
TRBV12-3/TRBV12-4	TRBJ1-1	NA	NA	CASSARRSTEAFF	TGTGCCAGCAGTGCCCGACGGTCCACTGAAGCTTTCTTT
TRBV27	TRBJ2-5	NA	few	CGLGPSKETQYF	TGTGGATTGGGCCCCTCAAAAGAGACCCAGTACTTC
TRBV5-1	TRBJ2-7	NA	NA	CASSRQADSYEQYF	TGCGCCAGCAGCCGTCAAGCGGATTCCTACGAGCAGTACTTC
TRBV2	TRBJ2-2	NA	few	CASSGVPTNTGELFF	TGTGCCAGCAGCGGCGTCCCCACGAACACCGGGGAGCTGTTTTTT
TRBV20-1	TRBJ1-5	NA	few	CSAHPGGHNQPQHF	TGCAGTGCCCACCCTGGCGGGCACAATCAGCCCCAGCATTTT
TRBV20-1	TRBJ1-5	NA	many	CSATKGGSNQPQHF	TGCAGTGCTACAAAGGGAGGGAGCAATCAGCCCCAGCATTTT
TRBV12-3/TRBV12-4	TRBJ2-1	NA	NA	CASSPRNGQFF	TGTGCCAGCAGTCCCCGAAATGGGCAGTTCTTC
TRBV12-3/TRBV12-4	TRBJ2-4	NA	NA	CASSEGLVGKNIQYF	TGTGCCAGCAGCGAAGGGTTGGTGGGCAAAAACATTCAGTACTTC
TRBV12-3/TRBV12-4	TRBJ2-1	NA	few	CASSTSLASYNEQFF	TGTGCCAGCAGCACATCCCTAGCGTCATACAATGAGCAGTTCTTC
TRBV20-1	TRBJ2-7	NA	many	CSASGAETPYEQYF	TGCAGTGCTAGTGGGGCAGAAACGCCCTACGAGCAGTACTTC
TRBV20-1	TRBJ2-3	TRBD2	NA	CSAPPGLGLGPDTQYF	TGCAGTGCCCCCCCGGGACTAGGGTTGGGGCCAGATACGCAGTATTTT
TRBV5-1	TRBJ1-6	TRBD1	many	CASSYGQGLSPLHF	TGCGCCAGCAGCTACGGACAGGGGCTTTCACCCCTCCACTTT
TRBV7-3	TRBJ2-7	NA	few	CASSLDRGGEQYF	TGTGCCAGCAGCTTAGACCGGGGCGGCGAGCAGTACTTC
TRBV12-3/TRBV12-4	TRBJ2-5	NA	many	CASSQGRSKAQETQYF	TGTGCCAGCAGTCAAGGAAGGTCGAAGGCCCAAGAGACCCAGTACTTC
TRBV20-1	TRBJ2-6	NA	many	CSARDQFSGANVLTF	TGCAGTGCTAGAGATCAGTTCTCTGGGGCCAACGTCCTGACTTTC
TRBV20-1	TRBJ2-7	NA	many	CSASRWGAYEQYF	TGCAGTGCTTCTCGATGGGGCGCCTACGAGCAGTACTTC
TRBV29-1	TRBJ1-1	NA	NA	CSVGGVAGGTEAFF	TGCAGCGTTGGAGGGGTAGCCGGGGGCACTGAAGCTTTCTTT
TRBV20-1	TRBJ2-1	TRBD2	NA	CSARPLSREAGYEQFF	TGCAGTGCTAGACCTCTATCGCGGGAGGCCGGGTATGAGCAGTTCTTC
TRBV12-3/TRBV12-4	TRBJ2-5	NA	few	CASSLSTSETQYF	TGTGCCAGCAGTTTGTCTACCTCGGAGACCCAGTACTTC
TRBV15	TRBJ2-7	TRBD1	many	CATSRDTGAYEQYF	TGTGCCACCAGCAGAGATACAGGGGCCTACGAGCAGTACTTC
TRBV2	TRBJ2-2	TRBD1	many	CASRSTGLGELFF	TGTGCCAGCAGGTCGACAGGGCTCGGGGAGCTGTTTTTT
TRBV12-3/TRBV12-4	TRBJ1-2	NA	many	CASSLNSNYGYTF	TGTGCCAGCAGTTTGAACAGCAACTATGGCTACACCTTC
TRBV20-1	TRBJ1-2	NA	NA	CSAEPGRHGYTF	TGCAGTGCAGAGCCTGGAAGACATGGCTACACCTTC
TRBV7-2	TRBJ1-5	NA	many	CASSFDAHNQPQHF	TGTGCCAGCAGCTTTGACGCGCACAATCAGCCCCAGCATTTT
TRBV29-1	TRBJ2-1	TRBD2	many	CSVVDGTSRHNEQFF	TGCAGCGTTGTGGATGGGACTAGCAGACACAATGAGCAGTTCTTC
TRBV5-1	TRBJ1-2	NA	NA	CASSEARVAGYTF	TGCGCCAGCAGCGAGGCCAGGGTCGCTGGCTACACCTTC